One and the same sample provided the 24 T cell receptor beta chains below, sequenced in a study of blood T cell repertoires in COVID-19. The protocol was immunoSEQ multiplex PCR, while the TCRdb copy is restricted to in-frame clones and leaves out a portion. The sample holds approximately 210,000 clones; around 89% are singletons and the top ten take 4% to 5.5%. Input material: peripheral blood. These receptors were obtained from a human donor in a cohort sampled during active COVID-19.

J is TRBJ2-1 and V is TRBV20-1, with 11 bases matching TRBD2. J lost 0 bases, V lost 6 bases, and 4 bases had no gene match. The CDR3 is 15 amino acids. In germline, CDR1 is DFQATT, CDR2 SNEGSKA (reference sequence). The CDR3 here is CSASTSGSSYNEQFF. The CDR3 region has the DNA TGCAGTGCGAGTACTAGCGGGAGCTCCTACAATGAGCAGTTCTTC.

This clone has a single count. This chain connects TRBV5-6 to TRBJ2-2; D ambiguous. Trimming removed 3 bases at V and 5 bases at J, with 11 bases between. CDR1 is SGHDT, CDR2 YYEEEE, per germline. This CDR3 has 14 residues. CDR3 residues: CASSSRVITGELFF. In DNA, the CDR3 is TGTGCCAGCAGCTCCCGGGTCATTACCGGGGAGCTGTTTTTT. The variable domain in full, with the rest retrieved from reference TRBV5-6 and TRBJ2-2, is DAGVTQSPTHLIKTRGQQVTLRCSPKSGHDTVSWYQQALGQGPQFIFQYYEEEERQRGNFPDRFSGHQFPNYSSELNVNALLLGDSALYLCASSSRVITGELFFGEGSRLTVL.

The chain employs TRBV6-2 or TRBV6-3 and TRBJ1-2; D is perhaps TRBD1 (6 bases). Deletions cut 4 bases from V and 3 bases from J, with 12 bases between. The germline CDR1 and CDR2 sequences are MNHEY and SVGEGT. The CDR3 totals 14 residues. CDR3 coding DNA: TGTGCCAGCAGTTCCTGGACAGATGACTATGGCTACACCTTC. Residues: CASSSWTDDYGYTF.

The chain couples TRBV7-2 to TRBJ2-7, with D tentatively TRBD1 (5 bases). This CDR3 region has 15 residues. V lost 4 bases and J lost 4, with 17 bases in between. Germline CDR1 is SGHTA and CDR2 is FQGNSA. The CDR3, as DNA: TGTGCCAGCAGCTGGGGCCGGCATGCCGGGTACGAGCAGTACTTC. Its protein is CASSWGRHAGYEQYF.

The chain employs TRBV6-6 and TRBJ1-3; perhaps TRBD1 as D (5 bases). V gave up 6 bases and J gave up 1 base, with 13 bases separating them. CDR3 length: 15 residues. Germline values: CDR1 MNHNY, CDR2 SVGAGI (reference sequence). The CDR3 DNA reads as TGTGCCAGCAGCCCCGACAGCAGATCTGGAAACACCATATATTTT. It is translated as CASSPDSRSGNTIYF.

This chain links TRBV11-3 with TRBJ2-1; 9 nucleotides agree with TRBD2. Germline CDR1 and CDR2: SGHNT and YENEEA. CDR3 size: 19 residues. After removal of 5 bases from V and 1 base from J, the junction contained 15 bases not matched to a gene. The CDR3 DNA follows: TGTGCCAGCAGCGGTGGGACTAGGGCTAGCGGGAATTCCTACAATGAGCAGTTCTTC. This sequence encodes CASSGGTRASGNSYNEQFF.

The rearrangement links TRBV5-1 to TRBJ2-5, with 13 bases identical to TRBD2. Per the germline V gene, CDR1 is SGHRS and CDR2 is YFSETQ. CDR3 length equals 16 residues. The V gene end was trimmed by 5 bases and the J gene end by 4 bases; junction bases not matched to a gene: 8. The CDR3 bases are TGCGCCAGCAGACTAGCGGGAGGGTCGTTTGGAGAGACCCAGTACTTC. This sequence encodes CASRLAGGSFGETQYF.

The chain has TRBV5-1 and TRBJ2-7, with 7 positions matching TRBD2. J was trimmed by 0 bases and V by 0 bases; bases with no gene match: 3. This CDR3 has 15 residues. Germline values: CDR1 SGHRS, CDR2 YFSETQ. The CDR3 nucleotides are TGCGCCAGCAGCTTGGGGGCGGGAGACTCCTACGAGCAGTACTTC. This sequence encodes CASSLGAGDSYEQYF.

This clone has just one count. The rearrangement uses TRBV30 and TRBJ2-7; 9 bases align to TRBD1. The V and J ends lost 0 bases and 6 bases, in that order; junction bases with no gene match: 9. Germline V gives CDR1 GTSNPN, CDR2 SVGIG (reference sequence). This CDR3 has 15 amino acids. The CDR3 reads CAWSVNRGRMGEQYF. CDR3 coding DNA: TGTGCCTGGAGTGTAAACAGGGGGCGCATGGGCGAGCAGTACTTC.

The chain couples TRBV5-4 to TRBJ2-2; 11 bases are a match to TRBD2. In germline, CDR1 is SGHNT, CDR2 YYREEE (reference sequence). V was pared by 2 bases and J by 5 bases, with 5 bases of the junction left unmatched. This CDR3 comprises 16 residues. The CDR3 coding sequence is TGTGCCAGCAGCTTACTAGCGGGGGATCGGACCGGGGAGCTGTTTTTT. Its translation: CASSLLAGDRTGELFF. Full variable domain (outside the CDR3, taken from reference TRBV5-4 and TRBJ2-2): ETGVTQSPTHLIKTRGQQVTLRCSSQSGHNTVSWYQQALGQGPQFIFQYYREEENGRGNFPPRFSGLQFPNYSSELNVNALELDDSALYLCASSLLAGDRTGELFFGEGSRLTVL.

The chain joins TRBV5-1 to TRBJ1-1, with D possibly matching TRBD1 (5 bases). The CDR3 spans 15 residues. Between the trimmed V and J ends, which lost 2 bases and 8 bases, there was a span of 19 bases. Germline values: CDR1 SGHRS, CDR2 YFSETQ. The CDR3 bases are TGCGCCAGCAGCTTCACGACAGACGGTATTCTCGAAGCTTTCTTT. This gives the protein CASSFTTDGILEAFF.

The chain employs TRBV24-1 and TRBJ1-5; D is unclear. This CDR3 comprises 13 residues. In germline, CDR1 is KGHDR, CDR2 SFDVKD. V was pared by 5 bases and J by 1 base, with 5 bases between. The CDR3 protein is CATSGGSNQPQHF. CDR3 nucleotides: TGTGCCACCAGTGGAGGGAGCAATCAGCCCCAGCATTTT.

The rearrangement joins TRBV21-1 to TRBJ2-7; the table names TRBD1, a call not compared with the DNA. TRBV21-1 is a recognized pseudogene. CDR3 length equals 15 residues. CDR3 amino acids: CASSKADRWEYEQYF. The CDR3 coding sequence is TGTGCCAGCAGCAAAGCCGACAGGTGGGAATACGAGCAGTACTTC.

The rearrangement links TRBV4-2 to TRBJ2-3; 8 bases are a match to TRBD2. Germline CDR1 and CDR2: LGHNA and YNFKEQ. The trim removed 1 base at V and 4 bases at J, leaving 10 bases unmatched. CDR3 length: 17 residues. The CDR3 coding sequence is TGTGCCAGCAGCCAAGGGGTCGGGTCGACTAGCGCAGATACGCAGTATTTT. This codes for CASSQGVGSTSADTQYF.

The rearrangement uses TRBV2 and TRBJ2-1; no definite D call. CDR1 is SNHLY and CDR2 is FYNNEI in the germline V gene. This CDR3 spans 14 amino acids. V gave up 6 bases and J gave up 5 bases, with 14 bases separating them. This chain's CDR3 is CASRARFWDNEQFF. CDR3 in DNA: TGTGCCAGCAGGGCTAGGTTTTGGGACAATGAGCAGTTCTTC. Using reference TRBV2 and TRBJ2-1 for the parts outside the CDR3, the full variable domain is EPEVTQTPSHQVTQMGQEVILRCVPISNHLYFYWYRQILGQKVEFLVSFYNNEISEKSEIFDDQFSVERPDGSNFTLKIRSTKLEDSAMYFCASRARFWDNEQFFGPGTRLTVL.

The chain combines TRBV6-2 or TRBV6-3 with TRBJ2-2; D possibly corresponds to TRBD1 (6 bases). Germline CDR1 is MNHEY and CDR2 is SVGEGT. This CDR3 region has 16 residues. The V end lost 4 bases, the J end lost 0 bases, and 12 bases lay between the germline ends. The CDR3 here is CASSFLGHTNTGELFF. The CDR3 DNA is TGTGCCAGCAGTTTTCTGGGACATACGAACACCGGGGAGCTGTTTTTT.

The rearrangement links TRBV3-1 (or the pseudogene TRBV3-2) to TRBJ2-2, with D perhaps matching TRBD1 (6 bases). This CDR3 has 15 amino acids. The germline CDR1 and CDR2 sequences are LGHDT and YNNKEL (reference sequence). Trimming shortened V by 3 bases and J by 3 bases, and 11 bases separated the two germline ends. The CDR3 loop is CASSQDTGYTGELFF. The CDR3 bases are TGTGCCAGCAGCCAGGACACAGGGTACACCGGGGAGCTGTTTTTT.

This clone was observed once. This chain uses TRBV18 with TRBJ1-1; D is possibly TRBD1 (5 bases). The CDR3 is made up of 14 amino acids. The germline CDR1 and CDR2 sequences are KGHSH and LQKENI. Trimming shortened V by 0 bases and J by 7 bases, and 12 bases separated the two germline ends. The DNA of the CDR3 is TGTGCCAGCTCACCACCCCCAGGGAAAGTTGAAGCTTTCTTT. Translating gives CASSPPPGKVEAFF.

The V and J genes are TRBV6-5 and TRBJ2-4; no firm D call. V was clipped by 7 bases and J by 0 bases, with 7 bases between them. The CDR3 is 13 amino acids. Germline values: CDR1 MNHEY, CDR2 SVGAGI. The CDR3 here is CASMELAKNIQYF. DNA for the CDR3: TGTGCCAGCATGGAGCTAGCCAAAAACATTCAGTACTTC.

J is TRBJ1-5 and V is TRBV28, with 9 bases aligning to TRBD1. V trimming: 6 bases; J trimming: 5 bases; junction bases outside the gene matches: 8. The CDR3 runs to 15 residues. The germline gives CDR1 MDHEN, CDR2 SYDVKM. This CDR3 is CASSPGTGRYQPQHF. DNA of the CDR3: TGTGCCAGCAGCCCGGGGACAGGGCGCTATCAGCCCCAGCATTTT.

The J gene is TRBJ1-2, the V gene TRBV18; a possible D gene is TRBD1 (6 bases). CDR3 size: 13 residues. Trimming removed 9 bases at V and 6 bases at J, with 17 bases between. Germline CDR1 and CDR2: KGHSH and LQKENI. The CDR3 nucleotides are TGTGCCAGTGGGCCGGGACATCTACATGGCTACACCTTC. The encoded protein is CASGPGHLHGYTF.

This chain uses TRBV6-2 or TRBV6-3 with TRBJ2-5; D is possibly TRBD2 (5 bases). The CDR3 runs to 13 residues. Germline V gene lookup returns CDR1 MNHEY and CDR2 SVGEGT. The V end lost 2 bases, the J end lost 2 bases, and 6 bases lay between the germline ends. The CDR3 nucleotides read TGTGCCAGCAGTTACACTAGTCAAGAGACCCAGTACTTC. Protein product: CASSYTSQETQYF.

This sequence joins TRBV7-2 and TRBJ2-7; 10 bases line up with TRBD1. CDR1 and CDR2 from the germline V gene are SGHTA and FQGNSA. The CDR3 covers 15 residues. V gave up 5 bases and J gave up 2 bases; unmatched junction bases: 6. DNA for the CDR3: TGTGCCAGCAGCCCGATGGGACAGGGGACCTACGAGCAGTACTTC. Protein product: CASSPMGQGTYEQYF.

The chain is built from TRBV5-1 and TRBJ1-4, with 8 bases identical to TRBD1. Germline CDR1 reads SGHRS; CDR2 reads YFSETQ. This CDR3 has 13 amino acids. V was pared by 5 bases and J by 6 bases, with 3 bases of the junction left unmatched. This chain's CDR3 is CASSETGDEKLFF. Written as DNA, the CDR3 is TGCGCCAGCAGTGAGACAGGGGATGAAAAACTGTTTTTT. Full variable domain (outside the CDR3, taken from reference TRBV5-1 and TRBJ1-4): KAGVTQTPRYLIKTRGQQVTLSCSPISGHRSVSWYQQTPGQGLQFLFEYFSETQRNKGNFPGRFSGRQFSNSRSEMNVSTLELGDSALYLCASSETGDEKLFFGSGTQLSVL.